Listed here is a single TCR beta chain. Its matching antigen is unknown. CDR1 is MNHEY, CDR2 SVGAGI, per germline. The CDR3 totals 15 residues. V was trimmed by 7 bases and J by 0 bases, leaving 12 bases between them. The entry originates in a study of shared clonotypes between healthy human individuals. Study-level results: Relative to clonotypes present in all four donors, those not shared had lower generation probabilities.

The input for sorted-subset replicate PCRs was around 200 ng DNA, 30,000 or so T cell genomes. TCRdb's copy holds only in-frame clones and misses some; the assay was immunoSEQ multiplex PCR. The data hold roughly 2.2 million clones, with approximately 95% observed a single time. V usage is TRBV6-5 and J usage is TRBJ2-2; TRBD2 might be the D (5 bases). Sequencing was done on a sample of naive CD4+ T cells from PBMCs. Subset given: CD45RA+ positively selected. The clonotype comes from a man aged 18-30 years in good health. Some clones in this sample may be carry-over from other donors' samples. CDR3 nucleotides: TGTGCCAGCAATATGCGGGCCACGAACACCGGGGAGCTGTTTTTT. This translates into CASNMRATNTGELFF.